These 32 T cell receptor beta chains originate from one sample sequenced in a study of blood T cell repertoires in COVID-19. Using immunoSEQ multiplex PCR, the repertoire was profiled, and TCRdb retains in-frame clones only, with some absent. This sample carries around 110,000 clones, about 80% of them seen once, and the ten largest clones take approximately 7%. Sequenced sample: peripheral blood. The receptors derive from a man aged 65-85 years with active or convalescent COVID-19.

CDR3 sequence: CASSMGTGIGGYTF. CDR3 DNA: TGTGCCAGTAGTATGGGAACAGGGATAGGTGGCTACACCTTC. V usage is TRBV19 and J usage is TRBJ1-2; TRBD1 is a possible D gene (6 bases). The CDR3 contains 14 residues. From germline, CDR1 is LNHDA and CDR2 SQIVND (reference sequence). V shed 3 bases and J shed 7 bases, with 15 bases lying between them.

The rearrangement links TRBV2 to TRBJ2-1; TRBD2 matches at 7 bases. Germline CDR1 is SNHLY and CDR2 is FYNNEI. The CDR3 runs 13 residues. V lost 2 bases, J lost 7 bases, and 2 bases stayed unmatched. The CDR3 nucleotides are TGTGCCAGCAGTGAATTGGGGGGGAATGAGCAGTTCTTC. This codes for CASSELGGNEQFF.

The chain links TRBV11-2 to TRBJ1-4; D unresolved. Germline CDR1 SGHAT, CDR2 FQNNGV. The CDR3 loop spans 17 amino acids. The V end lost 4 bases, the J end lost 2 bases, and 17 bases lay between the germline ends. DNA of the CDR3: TGTGCCAGCAGCTCCCTCCTATTATTCCGGACTAATGAAAAACTGTTTTTT. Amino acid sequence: CASSSLLLFRTNEKLFF. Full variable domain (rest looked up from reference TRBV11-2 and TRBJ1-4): EAGVAQSPRYKIIEKRQSVAFWCNPISGHATLYWYQQILGQGPKLLIQFQNNGVVDDSQLPKDRFSAERLKGVDSTLKIQPAKLEDSAVYLCASSSLLLFRTNEKLFFGSGTQLSVL.

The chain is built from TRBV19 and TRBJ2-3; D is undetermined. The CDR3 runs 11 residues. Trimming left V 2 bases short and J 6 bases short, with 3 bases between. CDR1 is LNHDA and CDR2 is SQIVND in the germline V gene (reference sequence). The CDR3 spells CASSIRDTQYF. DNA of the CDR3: TGTGCCAGTAGTATACGGGATACGCAGTATTTT.

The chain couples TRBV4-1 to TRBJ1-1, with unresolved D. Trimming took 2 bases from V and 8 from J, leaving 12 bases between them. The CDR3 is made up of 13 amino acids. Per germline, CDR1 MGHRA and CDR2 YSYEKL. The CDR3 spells CASSQSTTGEAFF. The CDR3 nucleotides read TGCGCCAGCAGCCAATCTACGACGGGAGAAGCTTTCTTT.

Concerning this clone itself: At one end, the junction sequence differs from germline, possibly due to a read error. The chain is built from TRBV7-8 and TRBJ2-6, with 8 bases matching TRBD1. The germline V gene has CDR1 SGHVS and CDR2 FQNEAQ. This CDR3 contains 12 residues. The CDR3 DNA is TGTGCCAGCAGCTTACGTGTGGGACAGGTGCCTTTC. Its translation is CASSLRVGQVPF. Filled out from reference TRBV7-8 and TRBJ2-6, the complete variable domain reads GAGVSQSPRYKVAKRGQDVALRCDPISGHVSLFWYQQALGQGPEFLTYFQNEAQLDKSGLPSDRFFAERPEGSVSTLKIQRTQQEDSAVYLCASSLRVGQVPFGAGSRLTVL.

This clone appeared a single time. The CDR3, as DNA: TGCAGTGCTAGTACCCAAGACATTTATGGCTACACCTTC. Amino acid sequence: CSASTQDIYGYTF. This chain uses TRBV20-1 with TRBJ1-2, with D unresolved. V lost 3 bases, J lost 5 bases, and 13 bases lay in between. Germline V gene sequence: CDR1 DFQATT, CDR2 SNEGSKA (reference sequence). CDR3 length equals 13 residues.

The CDR3 coding sequence is TGTGCCAGCAACGAGGGTCCCTATAATTCACCCCTCCACTTT. Residues: CASNEGPYNSPLHF. The chain carries TRBV9 and TRBJ1-6; D is uncertain. Germline CDR1 SGDLS, CDR2 YYNGEE. The CDR3 consists of 14 residues. Trimming removed 6 bases from V and 2 bases from J, with 9 bases in between. Based on the CDR3 plus reference TRBV9 and TRBJ1-6, the full variable domain is DSGVTQTPKHLITATGQRVTLRCSPRSGDLSVYWYQQSLDQGLQFLIQYYNGEERAKGNILERFSAQQFPDLHSELNLSSLELGDSALYFCASNEGPYNSPLHFGNGTRLTVT.

As DNA, the CDR3 is TGTGCCAGCAGTTTTGGACTAGCGGGAGGTAGGGATGAGCAGTTCTTC. It encodes CASSFGLAGGRDEQFF. V is TRBV28 and J is TRBJ2-1; 14 positions match TRBD2. Unmatched junction bases numbered 6, after V lost 3 bases and J lost 8 bases. This CDR3 comprises 16 residues. The V gene's germline CDR1 is MDHEN and CDR2 SYDVKM.

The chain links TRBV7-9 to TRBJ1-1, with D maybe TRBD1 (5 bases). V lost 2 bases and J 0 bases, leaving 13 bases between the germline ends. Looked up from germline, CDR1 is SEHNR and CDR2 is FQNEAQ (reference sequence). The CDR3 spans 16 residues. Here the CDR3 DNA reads TGTGCCAGCAGCTTATCCATACAGGTCATGAACACTGAAGCTTTCTTT. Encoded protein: CASSLSIQVMNTEAFF.

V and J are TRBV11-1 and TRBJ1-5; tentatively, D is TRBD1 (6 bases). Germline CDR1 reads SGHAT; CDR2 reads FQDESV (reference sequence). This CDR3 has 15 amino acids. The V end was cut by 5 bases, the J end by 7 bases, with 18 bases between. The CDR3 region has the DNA TGTGCCAGCAGCCCATCCGGGGGGCTGGGACAGCCCCAGCATTTT. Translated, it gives CASSPSGGLGQPQHF.

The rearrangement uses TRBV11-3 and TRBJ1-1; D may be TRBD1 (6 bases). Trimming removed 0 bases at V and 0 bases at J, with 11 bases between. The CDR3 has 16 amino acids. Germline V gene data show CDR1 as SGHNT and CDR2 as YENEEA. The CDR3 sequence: CASSLEHRVMNTEAFF. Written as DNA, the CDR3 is TGTGCCAGCAGCTTAGAACACAGGGTAATGAACACTGAAGCTTTCTTT.

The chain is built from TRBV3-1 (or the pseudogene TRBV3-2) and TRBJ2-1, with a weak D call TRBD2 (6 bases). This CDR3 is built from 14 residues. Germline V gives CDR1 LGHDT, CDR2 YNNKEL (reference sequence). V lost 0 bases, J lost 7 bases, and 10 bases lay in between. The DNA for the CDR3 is TGTGCCAGCAGCCAAGATGGTGGGAGGAATGAGCAGTTCTTC. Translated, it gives CASSQDGGRNEQFF.

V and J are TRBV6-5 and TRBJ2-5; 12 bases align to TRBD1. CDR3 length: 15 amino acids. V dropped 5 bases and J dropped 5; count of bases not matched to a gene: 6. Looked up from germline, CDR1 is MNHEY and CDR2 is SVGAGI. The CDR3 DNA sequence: TGTGCCAGCAGTCTCGGGACAGGGGGCGTTGAGACCCAGTACTTC. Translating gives CASSLGTGGVETQYF.

The CDR3 here is CATSRGTRYSGNTIYF. The CDR3 DNA sequence: TGTGCCACCAGCAGAGGAACCAGATACTCTGGAAACACCATATATTTT. The chain combines TRBV15 with TRBJ1-3, with unresolved D. Trimming left V 1 base short and J 0 bases short, with 10 bases between. Germline assignment: CDR1 LNHNV and CDR2 YYDKDF (reference sequence). The CDR3 contains 16 residues.

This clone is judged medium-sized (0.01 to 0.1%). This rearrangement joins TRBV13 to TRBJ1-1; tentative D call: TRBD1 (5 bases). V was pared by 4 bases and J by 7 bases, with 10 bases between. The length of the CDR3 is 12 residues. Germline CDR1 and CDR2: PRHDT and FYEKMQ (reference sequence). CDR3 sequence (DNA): TGTGCCAGCAGCTGGGGGGACGGTGAAGCTTTCTTT. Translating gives CASSWGDGEAFF. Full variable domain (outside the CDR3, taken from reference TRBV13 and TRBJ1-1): AAGVIQSPRHLIKEKRETATLKCYPIPRHDTVYWYQQGPGQDPQFLISFYEKMQSDKGSIPDRFSAQQFSDYHSELNMSSLELGDSALYFCASSWGDGEAFFGQGTRLTVV.

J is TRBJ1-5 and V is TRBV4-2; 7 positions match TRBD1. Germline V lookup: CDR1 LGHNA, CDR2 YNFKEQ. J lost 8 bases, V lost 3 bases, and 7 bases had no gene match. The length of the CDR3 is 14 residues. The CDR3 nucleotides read TGTGCCAGCAGCCACGACAGGGAATGGGAGCCCCAGCATTTT. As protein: CASSHDREWEPQHF.

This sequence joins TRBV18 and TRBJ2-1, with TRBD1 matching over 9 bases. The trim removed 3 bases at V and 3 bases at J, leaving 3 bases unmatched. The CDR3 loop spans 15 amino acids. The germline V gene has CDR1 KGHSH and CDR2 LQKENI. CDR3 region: CASSPAGQGYNEQFF. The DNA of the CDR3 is TGTGCCAGCTCACCGGCGGGACAGGGCTACAATGAGCAGTTCTTC.

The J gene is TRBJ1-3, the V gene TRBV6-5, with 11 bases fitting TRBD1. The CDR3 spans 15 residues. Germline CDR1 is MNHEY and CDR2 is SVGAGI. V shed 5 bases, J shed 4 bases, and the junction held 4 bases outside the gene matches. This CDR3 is CASSRTGGGGNTIYF. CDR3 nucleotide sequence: TGTGCCAGCAGTAGGACAGGGGGCGGCGGAAACACCATATATTTT.

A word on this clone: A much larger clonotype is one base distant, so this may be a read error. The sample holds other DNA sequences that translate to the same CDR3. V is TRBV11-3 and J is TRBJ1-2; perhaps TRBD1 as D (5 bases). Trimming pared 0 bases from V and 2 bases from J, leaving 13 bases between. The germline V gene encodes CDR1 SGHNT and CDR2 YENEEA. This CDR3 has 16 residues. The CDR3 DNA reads TGTGCCAGCAGCTTAGAGGGGCGCGGGGGGAACTATGGCTACACCTTC. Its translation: CASSLEGRGGNYGYTF.

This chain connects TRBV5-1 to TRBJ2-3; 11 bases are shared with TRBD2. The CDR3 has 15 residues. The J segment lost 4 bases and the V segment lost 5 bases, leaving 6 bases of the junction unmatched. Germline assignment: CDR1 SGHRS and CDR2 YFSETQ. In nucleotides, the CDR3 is TGCGCCAGCAGACGGCTTAGCGGGGGGGCAGATACGCAGTATTTT. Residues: CASRRLSGGADTQYF. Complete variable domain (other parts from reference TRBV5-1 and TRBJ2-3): KAGVTQTPRYLIKTRGQQVTLSCSPISGHRSVSWYQQTPGQGLQFLFEYFSETQRNKGNFPGRFSGRQFSNSRSEMNVSTLELGDSALYLCASRRLSGGADTQYFGPGTRLTVL.

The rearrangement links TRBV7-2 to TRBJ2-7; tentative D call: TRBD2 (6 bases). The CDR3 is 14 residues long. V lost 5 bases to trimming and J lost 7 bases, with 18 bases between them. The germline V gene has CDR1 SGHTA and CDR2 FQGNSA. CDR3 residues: CASSRELASREQYF. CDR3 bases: TGTGCCAGCAGCCGGGAACTAGCTTCGAGGGAGCAGTACTTC.

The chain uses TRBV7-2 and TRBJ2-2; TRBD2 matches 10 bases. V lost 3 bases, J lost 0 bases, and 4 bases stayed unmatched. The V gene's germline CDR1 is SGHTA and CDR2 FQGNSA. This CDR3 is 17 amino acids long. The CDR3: CASSFPSGRPNTGELFF. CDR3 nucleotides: TGTGCCAGCAGCTTTCCTAGCGGGAGACCGAACACCGGGGAGCTGTTTTTT.

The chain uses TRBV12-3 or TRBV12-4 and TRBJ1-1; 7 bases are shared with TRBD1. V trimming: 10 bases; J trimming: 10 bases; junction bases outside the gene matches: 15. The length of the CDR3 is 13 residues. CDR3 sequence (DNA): TGTGCCACAACTCCTATACCCGGACAGGCAGCTTTCTTT. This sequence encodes CATTPIPGQAAFF.

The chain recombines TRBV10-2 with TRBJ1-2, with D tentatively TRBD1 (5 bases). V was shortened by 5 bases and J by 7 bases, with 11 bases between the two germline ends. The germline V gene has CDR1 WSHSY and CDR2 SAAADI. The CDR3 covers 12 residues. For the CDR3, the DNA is TGCGCCAGCAGTTCTTTTCAGGGTGGCTACACCTTC. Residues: CASSSFQGGYTF.

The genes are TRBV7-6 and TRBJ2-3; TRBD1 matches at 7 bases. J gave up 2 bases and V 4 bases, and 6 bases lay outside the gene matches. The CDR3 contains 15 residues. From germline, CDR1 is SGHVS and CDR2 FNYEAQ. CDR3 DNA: TGTGCCAGCAGCTGGGGGACAGACCTCACAGATACGCAGTATTTT. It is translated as CASSWGTDLTDTQYF.

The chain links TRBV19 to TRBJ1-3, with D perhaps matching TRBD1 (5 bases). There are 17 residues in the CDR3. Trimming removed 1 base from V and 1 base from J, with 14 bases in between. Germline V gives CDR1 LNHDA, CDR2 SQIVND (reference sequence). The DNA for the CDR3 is TGTGCCAGTAGTATAGGGCAGGGAGGAGTGTCTGGAAACACCATATATTTT. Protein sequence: CASSIGQGGVSGNTIYF. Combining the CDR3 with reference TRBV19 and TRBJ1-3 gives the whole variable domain DGGITQSPKYLFRKEGQNVTLSCEQNLNHDAMYWYRQDPGQGLRLIYYSQIVNDFQKGDIAEGYSVSREKKESFPLTVTSAQKNPTAFYLCASSIGQGGVSGNTIYFGEGSWLTVV.

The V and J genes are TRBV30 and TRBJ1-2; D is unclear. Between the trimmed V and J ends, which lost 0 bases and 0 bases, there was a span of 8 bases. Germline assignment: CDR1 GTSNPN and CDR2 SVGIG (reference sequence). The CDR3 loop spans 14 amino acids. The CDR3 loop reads CAWSVVVANYGYTF. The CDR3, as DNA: TGTGCCTGGAGTGTGGTGGTAGCTAACTATGGCTACACCTTC.

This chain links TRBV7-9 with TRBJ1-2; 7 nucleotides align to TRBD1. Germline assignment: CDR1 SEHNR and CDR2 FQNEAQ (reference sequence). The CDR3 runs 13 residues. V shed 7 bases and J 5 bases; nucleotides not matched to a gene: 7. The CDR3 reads CASNGDSYYGYTF. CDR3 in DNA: TGTGCCAGCAACGGGGACAGTTATTATGGCTACACCTTC.

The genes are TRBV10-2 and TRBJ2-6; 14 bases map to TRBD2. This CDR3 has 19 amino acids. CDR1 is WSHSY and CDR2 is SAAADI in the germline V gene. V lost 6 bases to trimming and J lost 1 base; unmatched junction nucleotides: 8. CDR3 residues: CASRRGTSGSKSGANVLTF. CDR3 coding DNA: TGCGCCAGCAGAAGAGGGACTAGCGGGAGTAAGTCTGGGGCCAACGTCCTGACTTTC.

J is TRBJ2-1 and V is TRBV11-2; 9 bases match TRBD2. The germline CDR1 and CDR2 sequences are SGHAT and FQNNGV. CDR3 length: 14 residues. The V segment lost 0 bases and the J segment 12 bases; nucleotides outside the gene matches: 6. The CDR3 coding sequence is TGTGCCAGCAGCTTAGATTTAGCGGGAGCATTGCAGTTCTTC. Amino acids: CASSLDLAGALQFF.

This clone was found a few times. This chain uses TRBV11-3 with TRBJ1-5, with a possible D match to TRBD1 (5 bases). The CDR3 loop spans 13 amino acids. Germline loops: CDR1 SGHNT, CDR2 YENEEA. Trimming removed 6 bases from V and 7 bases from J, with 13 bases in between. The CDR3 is CASSLDSTQPQHF. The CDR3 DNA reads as TGTGCCAGCAGTCTAGACAGTACCCAGCCCCAGCATTTT.